The rows below give T cell receptor beta chains drawn from one sample of a study of blood T cell repertoires in COVID-19. Some clones are missing from TCRdb's copy, which holds only in-frame ones; the method was immunoSEQ multiplex PCR. The repertoire holds roughly 200,000 clones, with 94% as singletons. The sample consisted of peripheral blood. Receptors originate from a man in his thirties or forties with COVID-19, enrolled during active disease. Both conserved end residues are part of each CDR3. A D gene is named only where the DNA matches it firmly. The size entry is marked missing in some rows and otherwise reads once, few, many or a size class.

clone_size,v_call,j_call,cdr3_length,d_call,cdr3_nt,cdr3_aa
-,TRBV7-3,TRBJ1-6,17,TRBD1,TGTGCCAGCAGCTTACCGGGGGCAGGGGGCGTTAATTCACCCCTCCACTTT,CASSLPGAGGVNSPLHF
-,TRBV9,TRBJ2-5,17,-,TGTGCCAGCAGCGCGGGGCTGGGGGCGGATAGTCAAGAGACCCAGTACTTC,CASSAGLGADSQETQYF
-,TRBV9,TRBJ2-4,14,TRBD1,TGTGCCAGCAGCCCCGACAGGGGGAAAAACATTCAGTACTTC,CASSPDRGKNIQYF
-,TRBV6-5,TRBJ1-1,13,TRBD1,TGTGCCAGCAGTCCCACAGGGGTGGGTGAAGCTTTCTTT,CASSPTGVGEAFF
-,TRBV9,TRBJ2-7,14,TRBD2,TGTGCCAGCAGCGTATTAGGGACTACCTACGAGCAGTACTTC,CASSVLGTTYEQYF
-,TRBV13,TRBJ1-5,17,-,TGTGCCAGCAGCTCAAATGTCTGGGGCCCGAGCAATCAGCCCCAGCATTTT,CASSSNVWGPSNQPQHF
-,TRBV5-1,TRBJ2-3,16,TRBD1,TGCGCCAGCAGCTTGGGGACGGGACAGGCTTTAGATACGCAGTATTTT,CASSLGTGQALDTQYF
-,TRBV19,TRBJ1-1,12,TRBD1,TGTGCCAGTCGGACAGGCAACACTGAAGCTTTCTTT,CASRTGNTEAFF
-,TRBV19,TRBJ1-5,13,-,TGTGCCAGTCAGGGGAGCCTCAATCAGCCCCAGCATTTT,CASQGSLNQPQHF
-,TRBV10-2,TRBJ2-5,14,-,TGCGCCAGCAGTGATTCCCGCTCCACAGGGACCCAGTACTTC,CASSDSRSTGTQYF
-,TRBV11-2,TRBJ1-1,13,-,TGTGCCAGCAGCCCACAGGTGAACACTGAAGCTTTCTTT,CASSPQVNTEAFF
once,TRBV19,TRBJ1-5,14,TRBD1,TGTGCCAGTAAGACAGGACAGGGTCATCAGCCCCAGCATTTT,CASKTGQGHQPQHF
-,TRBV11-2,TRBJ1-5,13,TRBD1,TGTGCCAGCAGCTTCGACAGGGCGAAGCCCCAGCATTTT,CASSFDRAKPQHF